Shown below are 31 T cell receptor beta chains from a single sample sequenced in a study of blood T cells in healthy people across ages. The authors ran a second PCR of roughly 6 to 11 cycles using a sample-barcoded 5' primer and a J-beta primer mix. A single record per CDR3 protein comes from TCRdb applying MiXCR to the 5' RACE reads. The repertoire includes about 540,000 distinct CDR3 sequences, less than 25% of them detected once, and approximately 8.7% sits in the top ten. The same data also went into a second study, on T cells of mothers and their children.

The sample was blood. The receptor source for this set is a boy between 10 and 17 years old in good health.

This clonotype showed up just a few times. The CDR3 coding sequence is TGCAGCGTTGATCGTCAAATGAACACTGAAGCTTTCTTT. This gives the protein CSVDRQMNTEAFF. V is TRBV29-1 and J is TRBJ1-1; D not certain. Germline V gene sequence: CDR1 SQVTM, CDR2 ANQGSEA. The CDR3 consists of 13 residues. The V gene lost 3 bases and the J gene lost 0 bases, with 8 bases spanning the gap. Filled out from reference TRBV29-1 and TRBJ1-1, the complete variable domain reads SAVISQKPSRDICQRGTSLTIQCQVDSQVTMMFWYRQQPGQSLTLIATANQGSEATYESGFVIDKFPISRPNLTFSTLTVSNMSPEDSSIYLCSVDRQMNTEAFFGQGTRLTVV.

The rearrangement uses TRBV5-6 and TRBJ2-7; the match to TRBD1 covers 9 bases. The CDR3 has 16 residues. J lost 4 bases, V lost 3 bases, and 11 bases had no gene match. CDR1 is SGHDT and CDR2 is YYEEEE in the germline V gene. Here the CDR3 DNA reads TGTGCCAGCAGCTGGGGACAGGGCCTCCTCCAGTACGAGCAGTACTTC. Protein product: CASSWGQGLLQYEQYF. Combining the CDR3 with reference TRBV5-6 and TRBJ2-7 gives the whole variable domain DAGVTQSPTHLIKTRGQQVTLRCSPKSGHDTVSWYQQALGQGPQFIFQYYEEEERQRGNFPDRFSGHQFPNYSSELNVNALLLGDSALYLCASSWGQGLLQYEQYFGPGTRLTVT.

The chain combines TRBV30 with TRBJ1-4; 8 nucleotides agree with TRBD1. V was pared by 8 bases and J by 0 bases, with 11 bases of the junction left unmatched. Germline V gene sequence: CDR1 GTSNPN, CDR2 SVGIG (reference sequence). This CDR3 comprises 16 residues. The CDR3 loop is CAGAGGDTATNEKLFF. The CDR3 DNA follows: TGTGCCGGTGCAGGGGGCGATACTGCAACTAATGAAAAACTGTTTTTT.

This clonotype was counted a few times. The V call is TRBV7-9, the J call TRBJ2-5; TRBD2 aligns across 15 bases. J was trimmed by 5 bases and V by 5 bases; bases with no gene match: 6. Germline lookup yields CDR1 SEHNR and CDR2 FQNEAQ (reference sequence). The CDR3 is made up of 16 amino acids. The CDR3 sequence: CASSLSGLAGGETQYF. The CDR3 DNA reads as TGTGCCAGCAGCCTGTCGGGACTAGCGGGAGGTGAGACCCAGTACTTC.

The rearrangement links TRBV20-1 to TRBJ1-1, with D possibly matching TRBD1 (6 bases). The CDR3 length is 13 residues. Per the germline V gene, CDR1 is DFQATT and CDR2 is SNEGSKA (reference sequence). Trimming left V 1 base short and J 6 bases short, with 12 bases between. The chain's CDR3 is CSARGTGGPEAFF. The CDR3 bases are TGCAGTGCTAGAGGGACGGGGGGCCCTGAAGCTTTCTTT.

This clonotype was seen only a few times. This chain joins TRBV4-1 and TRBJ2-7, with a weak D call TRBD1 (6 bases). The last part of the DNA fits TRBJ2-1 better; the J call may be wrong. CDR3 length: 18 residues. Germline-derived CDR1 and CDR2 are MGHRA and YSYEKL. The CDR3 region has the DNA TGCGCCAGCAGCCACTTCCCCTTGGGGCAGGGGCTATCCAATGAGCAGTTCTTC. Residues: CASSHFPLGQGLSNEQFF.

About this clonotype: A much bigger clone sits one base away, suggesting this may be a read error. This chain joins TRBV5-6 and TRBJ1-2; 8 bases map to TRBD1. Germline loops: CDR1 SGHDT, CDR2 YYEEEE. The CDR3 loop spans 13 amino acids. The V segment lost 5 bases and the J segment 3 bases; nucleotides outside the gene matches: 3. The CDR3 loop reads CASRLTGDYGYTF. In DNA, the CDR3 is TGTGCCAGCAGATTGACAGGGGACTATGGCTACACCTTC.

The chain links TRBV20-1 to TRBJ2-7, with D uncertain. The V gene's germline CDR1 is DFQATT and CDR2 SNEGSKA (reference sequence). The CDR3 is made up of 13 amino acids. Trimming removed 0 bases from V and 1 base from J, with 7 bases in between. CDR3 sequence reads: CSARDSLSYEQYF. The CDR3 DNA follows: TGCAGTGCTAGAGATTCTCTTTCCTACGAGCAGTACTTC.

This clonotype was observed a handful of times. The V and J genes are TRBV5-1 and TRBJ2-7, with 7 bases lining up with TRBD2. The germline gives CDR1 SGHRS, CDR2 YFSETQ. The CDR3 runs to 14 residues. Germline trimming cut 6 bases from V and 5 bases from J; bases unmatched to any gene: 11. The CDR3 nucleotides read TGCGCCAGCACCTTAGCCGGGAGGTCGGACGAGCAGTACTTC. It specifies CASTLAGRSDEQYF.

This clonotype was detected ten times or more. This chain links TRBV29-1 with TRBJ2-7, with 9 bases lining up with TRBD1. CDR3 length: 14 residues. Germline-derived CDR1 and CDR2 are SQVTM and ANQGSEA. V shed 4 bases and J 3 bases; nucleotides not matched to a gene: 7. This chain's CDR3 is CSVARTGVGYEQYF. DNA of the CDR3: TGCAGCGTTGCCCGGACAGGGGTCGGCTACGAGCAGTACTTC.

For this clonotype: At one boundary the junction diverges from the germline segment, which might be a read error. This sequence joins TRBV20-1 and TRBJ2-7; 9 bases are shared with TRBD2. CDR1 and CDR2 from the germline V gene are DFQATT and SNEGSKA (reference sequence). The CDR3 is 13 residues long. This chain's CDR3 is CSALAGSSYEQSF. CDR3 bases: TGTAGTGCACTAGCGGGCAGCTCCTACGAGCAGTCCTTC.

This clonotype was seen ten or more times. This rearrangement joins TRBV7-9 to TRBJ2-6, with a possible D match to TRBD2 (6 bases). V was shortened by 4 bases and J by 1 base, with 8 bases between the two germline ends. The CDR3 contains 15 residues. Germline values: CDR1 SEHNR, CDR2 FQNEAQ (reference sequence). CDR3 nucleotide sequence: TGTGCCAGCAGCTCCGGGGGATCTGGGGCCAACGTCCTGACTTTC. Amino acid sequence: CASSSGGSGANVLTF.

This clonotype was seen at least ten times. J is TRBJ2-3 and V is TRBV20-1; TRBD2 aligns across 7 bases. J was trimmed by 2 bases and V by 6 bases; bases with no gene match: 2. From germline, CDR1 is DFQATT and CDR2 SNEGSKA (reference sequence). The CDR3 length is 12 residues. CDR3 amino acids: CSAERDTDTQYF. CDR3 nucleotide sequence: TGCAGTGCCGAGCGGGACACAGATACGCAGTATTTT.

V usage is TRBV9 and J usage is TRBJ1-1; a weak D match, TRBD1 (6 bases). Germline V gene lookup returns CDR1 SGDLS and CDR2 YYNGEE. The V end was cut by 7 bases, the J end by 2 bases, with 15 bases between. CDR3 size: 14 residues. Written as DNA, the CDR3 is TGTGCCAGCTCACCCCTCAGGGGCAACACTGAAGCTTTCTTT. Protein sequence: CASSPLRGNTEAFF. The variable domain in full, completed from reference TRBV9 and TRBJ1-1, reads DSGVTQTPKHLITATGQRVTLRCSPRSGDLSVYWYQQSLDQGLQFLIQYYNGEERAKGNILERFSAQQFPDLHSELNLSSLELGDSALYFCASSPLRGNTEAFFGQGTRLTVV.

This clonotype was seen many times. This rearrangement joins TRBV4-1 to TRBJ2-5; D unresolved. V was clipped by 0 bases and J by 4 bases, with 3 bases between them. The CDR3 contains 12 residues. Germline V gene lookup returns CDR1 MGHRA and CDR2 YSYEKL. CDR3 DNA sequence: TGCGCCAGCAGCCAAGATCTAGAGACCCAGTACTTC. Translated: CASSQDLETQYF.

The chain carries TRBV5-1 and TRBJ2-3, with a tentative D call TRBD2 (5 bases). This CDR3 is 15 amino acids long. CDR1 and CDR2 (germline): SGHRS, YFSETQ. V lost 1 base, J lost 5 bases, and 14 bases lay in between. The CDR3 here is CASSLISGKRDTQYF. The CDR3 nucleotides read TGCGCCAGCAGCTTGATAAGCGGAAAAAGAGATACGCAGTATTTT.

The chain has TRBV19 and TRBJ2-1; the D call may be TRBD1 or TRBD2 (6 bases each). CDR1 and CDR2 from the germline V gene are LNHDA and SQIVND (reference sequence). The CDR3 is made up of 13 amino acids. Trimming cost V 6 bases and J 5 bases, with 11 bases left between them. Here the CDR3 DNA reads TGTGCCAGTAGACTACGGGGGCACAATGAGCAGTTCTTC. Encoded protein: CASRLRGHNEQFF.

V is TRBV27 and J is TRBJ2-1, with D perhaps TRBD1 (6 bases). CDR3 length: 16 residues. V dropped 3 bases and J dropped 9 bases, with 21 bases sitting between them. Germline CDR1 MNHEY, CDR2 SMNVEV (reference sequence). This CDR3 is CASSFLPMGAAGEQFF. The CDR3 region has the DNA TGTGCCAGCAGTTTCCTCCCTATGGGGGCGGCTGGTGAGCAGTTCTTC.

The chain employs TRBV7-9 and TRBJ2-4; no clear D gene. The CDR3 covers 13 residues. Trimming removed 5 bases from V and 4 bases from J, with 9 bases in between. CDR1 is SEHNR, CDR2 FQNEAQ, per germline (reference sequence). CDR3 region: CASSAQRKNIQYF. In nucleotides, the CDR3 is TGTGCCAGCAGCGCCCAACGGAAAAACATTCAGTACTTC.

The chain couples TRBV12-3 or TRBV12-4 to TRBJ2-1; D possibly corresponds to TRBD1 (5 bases). This CDR3 region has 21 residues. The V gene lost 2 bases and the J gene lost 1 base, with 27 bases spanning the gap. This CDR3 reads CASSLQGSETYRLQSYNEQFF. The CDR3 region has the DNA TGTGCCAGCAGTTTACAGGGATCTGAGACATACAGACTCCAGTCCTACAATGAGCAGTTCTTC.

The chain has TRBV19 and TRBJ2-3; D gene unclear. The CDR3 has 8 residues. Germline V gene sequence: CDR1 LNHDA, CDR2 SQIVND (reference sequence). In nucleotides, the CDR3 is TGTGACACAGATACGCAGTATTTT. As protein: CDTDTQYF.

For this clonotype: Lacking the conserved final phenylalanine or tryptophan, this CDR3 likely reflects a read error. The V gene is TRBV11-1, the J gene TRBJ2-2; tentative D call: TRBD1 (5 bases). Trimming left V 6 bases short and J 0 bases short, with 8 bases between. Germline assignment: CDR1 SGHAT and CDR2 FQDESV (reference sequence). CDR3 length equals 14 residues. CDR3 region: CASRAGTNTGELFL. The CDR3 DNA follows: TGTGCCAGCAGGGCAGGGACGAACACCGGGGAGCTGTTTCTT.

V and J are TRBV6-2 or TRBV6-3 and TRBJ1-4; D is unresolved. Germline CDR1 reads MNHEY; CDR2 reads SVGEGT. Trimming left V 6 bases short and J 7 bases short, with 18 bases between. This CDR3 has 15 residues. The CDR3 loop reads CASSSYAGEAEKLFF. The DNA of the CDR3 is TGTGCCAGCAGCTCCTACGCCGGGGAGGCTGAAAAACTGTTTTTT.

As to this clonotype: A much larger clonotype is one base distant, so this may be a read error. The chain joins TRBV6-6 to TRBJ2-2, with D uncertain. The V gene's germline CDR1 is MNHNY and CDR2 SVGAGI (reference sequence). The CDR3 covers 14 residues. Between the trimmed V and J ends, which lost 2 bases and 1 base, there was a span of 5 bases. The CDR3 nucleotides read TGTGCCAGCAGTTACCTACAGAACACCGGGGAGCTGTTTTTT. This encodes CASSYLQNTGELFF.

The V and J genes are TRBV30 and TRBJ2-5; 9 bases are a match to TRBD1. The J call could be wrong; TRBJ2-7 is a better fit for the DNA end. CDR3 size: 14 residues. The germline V gene encodes CDR1 GTSNPN and CDR2 SVGIG (reference sequence). CDR3 nucleotide sequence: TGTGCCTGGAGTTTCGGGACAGGGTTTTACGAGCAGTACTTC. Translated, it gives CAWSFGTGFYEQYF.

The CDR3 sequence: CAIPTRDAEQYF. The CDR3 DNA reads TGCGCCATTCCGACCCGGGACGCCGAGCAGTACTTC. The genes are TRBV5-1 and TRBJ2-7; D assignment may be TRBD1 or TRBD2 (5 bases each). This CDR3 has 12 residues. The V gene's germline CDR1 is SGHRS and CDR2 YFSETQ. Trimming shortened V by 9 bases and J by 6 bases, and 16 bases separated the two germline ends.

J is TRBJ2-3 and V is TRBV20-1; D may be TRBD2 (5 bases). The germline V gene has CDR1 DFQATT and CDR2 SNEGSKA (reference sequence). This CDR3 spans 14 amino acids. The ends were cut back, 6 bases at V and 0 bases at J, with 13 bases in the middle. This CDR3 is CSAPDWSSTDTQYF. The CDR3 nucleotides read TGCAGTGCCCCGGACTGGAGCAGCACAGATACGCAGTATTTT.

V gene TRBV9 combines with J gene TRBJ1-6; D is perhaps TRBD1 (5 bases). In germline, CDR1 is SGDLS, CDR2 YYNGEE. There are 15 residues in the CDR3. The V end was cut by 0 bases, the J end by 9 bases, with 13 bases between. CDR3 region: CASSVESGLGSPLHF. CDR3 bases: TGTGCCAGCAGCGTAGAATCAGGGTTAGGTTCACCCCTCCACTTT.

V and J are TRBV10-3 and TRBJ1-4; no reliable D call. The germline gives CDR1 ENHRY, CDR2 SYGVKD. CDR3 size: 20 residues. Trimming took 0 bases from V and 0 from J, leaving 20 bases between them. The CDR3: CAISESRILDGGTTNEKLFF. The CDR3 DNA reads as TGTGCCATCAGTGAGTCTCGGATCCTGGATGGAGGGACAACTAATGAAAAACTGTTTTTT.

This rearrangement joins TRBV10-3 to TRBJ2-3, with D possibly being TRBD1 or TRBD2 (5 bases each). Deletions cut 2 bases from V and 3 bases from J, with 12 bases between. The CDR3 length is 15 residues. From germline, CDR1 is ENHRY and CDR2 SYGVKD. CDR3 region: CAISEVGRETDTQYF. Written as DNA, the CDR3 is TGTGCCATCAGTGAGGTGGGCAGGGAGACAGATACGCAGTATTTT.

This clonotype was counted a few times. Relative to the germline gene, one junction end is altered; a read error may explain this. The rearrangement uses TRBV7-8 and TRBJ2-5; 7 positions match TRBD1. The J call is doubtful: the DNA matches TRBJ2-1 better. From germline, CDR1 is SGHVS and CDR2 FQNEAQ. This CDR3 region has 16 residues. The CDR3 loop reads CASSFTGTAFYSEQFF. The DNA of the CDR3 is TGTGCCAGCAGCTTCACCGGGACAGCCTTTTACAGTGAGCAGTTCTTC.